These 20 T cell receptor beta chains originate from one sample sequenced in a study of CD8 T cells in Susac syndrome. Reverse transcription of roughly 0.5 to 1 ug RNA used random hexamers. One entry per CDR3 protein, called by TCRdb with MiXCR from the immunoSEQ multiplex PCR reads. The repertoire holds some 130,000 distinct CDR3 sequences, with about 95% as singletons. Sequencing was done on a sample of CD8+ T cells from PBMCs. The source of these receptors is a human donor with Susac syndrome.

The chain joins TRBV27 to TRBJ2-3; tentative D call: TRBD2 (6 bases). The CDR3 sequence is 14 residues long. CDR1 and CDR2 (germline): MNHEY, SMNVEV (reference sequence). V dropped 0 bases and J dropped 4 bases, with 8 bases sitting between them. The CDR3 DNA reads TGTGCCAGCAGTTTATCGGCGGGGCCAGATACGCAGTATTTT. Protein product: CASSLSAGPDTQYF.

The V gene is TRBV13, the J gene TRBJ2-1; 10 nucleotides match TRBD2. Trimming removed 0 bases from V and 8 bases from J; junction bases left unmatched: 13. This CDR3 contains 18 residues. Germline V gene sequence: CDR1 PRHDT, CDR2 FYEKMQ (reference sequence). Here the CDR3 DNA reads TGTGCCAGCAGCTTAGGCCGAGAGCTAGCGGGAGCAAGGGATGAGCAGTTCTTC. Amino acids: CASSLGRELAGARDEQFF.

V gene TRBV29-1 combines with J gene TRBJ1-1; D possibly corresponds to TRBD1 (6 bases). Looked up from germline, CDR1 is SQVTM and CDR2 is ANQGSEA. The CDR3 is made up of 13 amino acids. Trimming removed 8 bases at V and 0 bases at J, with 13 bases between. This CDR3 is CSPVGGLNTEAFF. DNA of the CDR3: TGCAGCCCCGTGGGGGGGCTGAACACTGAAGCTTTCTTT. Full variable domain (outside the CDR3, taken from reference TRBV29-1 and TRBJ1-1): SAVISQKPSRDICQRGTSLTIQCQVDSQVTMMFWYRQQPGQSLTLIATANQGSEATYESGFVIDKFPISRPNLTFSTLTVSNMSPEDSSIYLCSPVGGLNTEAFFGQGTRLTVV.

CDR3: CASSLEAGGPTDTQYF. The DNA of the CDR3 is TGTGCCAGCAGCTTAGAAGCGGGAGGGCCCACAGATACGCAGTATTTT. The chain employs TRBV7-3 and TRBJ2-3; 10 bases match TRBD2. The CDR3 loop spans 16 amino acids. J lost 2 bases, V lost 2 bases, and 4 bases had no gene match. CDR1 is SGHTA and CDR2 is FQGTGA in the germline V gene.

The table lists this clonotype with a few counts. This sequence joins TRBV3-1 and TRBJ1-5; D not resolved. CDR1 and CDR2 (germline): LGHDT, YNNKEL (reference sequence). CDR3 length: 15 amino acids. V was trimmed by 0 bases and J by 1 base, leaving 7 bases between them. The CDR3 bases are TGTGCCAGCAGCCAAGACCCGGGGAGCAATCAGCCCCAGCATTTT. The encoded protein is CASSQDPGSNQPQHF.

This clonotype was seen once. This sequence joins TRBV9 and TRBJ2-2; TRBD1 matches 12 bases. The ends lost 4 bases at V and 3 bases at J; junction bases unmatched: 19. This CDR3 is 21 amino acids long. Germline CDR1 SGDLS, CDR2 YYNGEE. The CDR3 bases are TGTGCCAGCAGCCCCCGAACCGGGACAGGGGGCTCCAAGGGGGACACCGGGGAGCTGTTTTTT. Encoded protein: CASSPRTGTGGSKGDTGELFF. Looking up the rest from reference TRBV9 and TRBJ2-2 gives the full variable domain: DSGVTQTPKHLITATGQRVTLRCSPRSGDLSVYWYQQSLDQGLQFLIQYYNGEERAKGNILERFSAQQFPDLHSELNLSSLELGDSALYFCASSPRTGTGGSKGDTGELFFGEGSRLTVL.

The chain combines TRBV20-1 with TRBJ2-3, with TRBD2 identical over 7 bases. Per the germline V gene, CDR1 is DFQATT and CDR2 is SNEGSKA (reference sequence). The J segment lost 2 bases and the V segment lost 4 bases, leaving 9 bases of the junction unmatched. The CDR3 length is 15 residues. CDR3 nucleotide sequence: TGCAGTGCTATAAGAGTGGGAGGGCCCACAGATACGCAGTATTTT. The encoded protein is CSAIRVGGPTDTQYF.

J is TRBJ2-5 and V is TRBV7-9; perhaps TRBD1 as D (6 bases). Germline loops: CDR1 SEHNR, CDR2 FQNEAQ (reference sequence). V was shortened by 5 bases and J by 2 bases, with 12 bases between the two germline ends. This CDR3 has 14 amino acids. The CDR3 sequence is CASSPRTEQETQYF. The DNA of the CDR3 is TGTGCCAGCAGCCCCCGGACAGAGCAAGAGACCCAGTACTTC.

The V gene is TRBV4-1, the J gene TRBJ2-7; D unresolved. The germline V gene encodes CDR1 MGHRA and CDR2 YSYEKL. Trimming took off 4 bases at V and 0 bases at J, with 7 bases between the two ends. This CDR3 contains 13 residues. CDR3 region: CASSPTDSYEQYF. CDR3 nucleotide sequence: TGCGCCAGCAGCCCAACAGACTCCTACGAGCAGTACTTC.

The chain combines TRBV2 with TRBJ1-2; 9 bases match TRBD1. The CDR3 totals 15 residues. CDR1 SNHLY and CDR2 FYNNEI come from the germline V gene. The V and J ends lost 5 bases and 3 bases, in that order; junction bases with no gene match: 7. The CDR3: CASSYTGGLDYGYTF. The CDR3 nucleotides read TGTGCCAGCAGTTATACAGGGGGCTTGGACTATGGCTACACCTTC.

The V and J genes are TRBV20-1 and TRBJ2-7; 8 nucleotides agree with TRBD2. The V gene's germline CDR1 is DFQATT and CDR2 SNEGSKA (reference sequence). Unmatched junction bases numbered 20, after V lost 5 bases and J lost 8 bases. CDR3 length: 16 amino acids. CDR3 amino acids: CSAGDGLIGTRDKQYF. The CDR3 nucleotides are TGCAGTGCTGGGGACGGACTAATCGGGACTAGGGACAAGCAGTACTTC.

This chain joins TRBV7-9 and TRBJ2-7, with D hard to call. Trimming cost V 5 bases and J 7 bases, with 9 bases left between them. Germline loops: CDR1 SEHNR, CDR2 FQNEAQ (reference sequence). The length of the CDR3 is 11 residues. The CDR3 DNA follows: TGTGCCAGCAGCGCCTTAGGAGAGCAGTACTTC. Protein sequence: CASSALGEQYF.

This chain uses TRBV18 with TRBJ2-7; D may match TRBD1 or TRBD2 (6 bases each). Germline lookup yields CDR1 KGHSH and CDR2 LQKENI. The CDR3 sequence is 14 residues long. V was pared by 3 bases and J by 5 bases, with 14 bases between. The CDR3 is CASSPSGGGNEQYF. The DNA of the CDR3 is TGTGCCAGCTCACCGTCAGGAGGGGGTAACGAGCAGTACTTC. Together with reference TRBV18 and TRBJ2-7, the CDR3 gives the full variable domain: NAGVMQNPRHLVRRRGQEARLRCSPMKGHSHVYWYRQLPEEGLKFMVYLQKENIIDESGMPKERFSAEFPKEGPSILRIQQVVRGDSAAYFCASSPSGGGNEQYFGPGTRLTVT.

V and J are TRBV4-1 and TRBJ2-5; possibly TRBD1 for D (6 bases). CDR3 length: 15 amino acids. The V gene's germline CDR1 is MGHRA and CDR2 YSYEKL. V dropped 0 bases and J dropped 0 bases, with 8 bases sitting between them. CDR3: CASSQEWTDQETQYF. The CDR3 DNA follows: TGCGCCAGCAGCCAAGAATGGACAGACCAAGAGACCCAGTACTTC.

The DNA for the CDR3 is TGTGCCAGCAGCCCCCCACGCGCGGATACGCAGTATTTT. Translated, it gives CASSPPRADTQYF. This chain links TRBV3-1 with TRBJ2-3; D gene uncertain. The CDR3 runs 13 residues. Between the trimmed V and J ends, which lost 4 bases and 6 bases, there was a span of 11 bases. Germline CDR1 is LGHDT and CDR2 is YNNKEL (reference sequence).

The gene calls are TRBV5-1 and TRBJ2-7; D gene uncertain. The germline V gene encodes CDR1 SGHRS and CDR2 YFSETQ. Trimming took 0 bases from V and 6 from J, leaving 7 bases between them. This CDR3 is 12 amino acids long. In nucleotides, the CDR3 is TGCGCCAGCAGCTTGGAGGAATCCGAGCAGTACTTC. It encodes CASSLEESEQYF.

V is TRBV10-2 and J is TRBJ1-1, with TRBD1 as a possible D gene (5 bases). Germline V gene sequence: CDR1 WSHSY, CDR2 SAAADI. This CDR3 spans 11 amino acids. Trimming took off 5 bases at V and 5 bases at J, with 6 bases between the two ends. The CDR3 DNA sequence: TGCGCCAGCAGTCGGACAACTGAAGCTTTCTTT. Protein: CASSRTTEAFF.

This sequence joins TRBV4-1 and TRBJ2-7; D unresolved. CDR1 and CDR2 (germline): MGHRA, YSYEKL. The V end lost 0 bases, the J end lost 4 bases, and 10 bases lay between the germline ends. The CDR3 totals 14 residues. The CDR3 region has the DNA TGCGCCAGCAGCCAAGAGTCTGCGAAGTACGAGCAGTACTTC. Its translation: CASSQESAKYEQYF.

This rearrangement joins TRBV7-9 to TRBJ2-5, with TRBD1 as a possible D gene (6 bases). The germline gives CDR1 SEHNR, CDR2 FQNEAQ (reference sequence). The CDR3 contains 14 residues. Trimming took 5 bases from V and 2 from J, leaving 12 bases between them. The CDR3 nucleotides read TGTGCCAGCAGCCCACAGGGTTTTCAAGAGACCCAGTACTTC. Its protein is CASSPQGFQETQYF.

The rearrangement links TRBV13 to TRBJ1-5; D unresolved. Germline CDR1 and CDR2: PRHDT and FYEKMQ (reference sequence). Trimming took 5 bases from V and 9 from J, leaving 11 bases between them. This CDR3 comprises 12 residues. The CDR3 DNA reads TGTGCCAGCAGCCTCAACAATGGGCCCCAGCATTTT. It yields the protein CASSLNNGPQHF.